This TCR beta chain was sequenced in a study of blood T cell repertoires in COVID-19. The overall study: Collection of acute and convalescent COVID-19 samples took place in the United States, Italy and Spain. T cells, B-cell-depleted T cells, or PBMCs supplied cDNA or gDNA.

The CDR3 covers 12 residues. The germline CDR1 and CDR2 sequences are MNHEY and SVGEGT. Deletions cut 2 bases from V and 6 bases from J, with 7 bases between. The authors' processing: The assay estimated nucleated cells by amplifying reference gene primers. Generated by immunoSEQ multiplex PCR, the TCRdb table keeps only in-frame clones and is missing some. For V, J and clone size, that table is used; D and trimming come from the DNA. The table has 50,000 to 65,000 clones, over 75% seen once; the top ten hold roughly 4.7%. The V call is TRBV6-2 or TRBV6-3, the J call TRBJ1-1, with D unclear. The sequenced material came from peripheral blood. The TCR comes from a man in his forties or fifties with active COVID-19. The CDR3 bases are TGTGCCAGCAGTTACGCGGGCGCTGAAGCTTTCTTT. This codes for CASSYAGAEAFF.